This T cell receptor beta chain was retrieved from a study of CXCR3-negative and CXCR3-positive naive CD8 T cells. Study in general: Summed over all libraries, TRB reads came to about 140 million, with about 1.5 +/- 0.3 million per library. Whole-study results and caveats: Hydrophobicity was higher for TRB CDR3s found in CXCR3-positive naive cells than in CXCR3-negative naive cells. Similar TRBV-TRBJ gene usage was seen in naive CXCR3-negative and CXCR3-positive cells, but not in memory cells. Similarly elevated diversity marked both naive subsets, with memory CD8+ cells showing far lower diversity.

Of note for this clonotype: Its matching antigen is unknown.

CDR3 length: 14 residues. Libraries of TRB cDNA were made by 5' RACE and carried UMIs. After re-calling the 5' RACE reads, TCRdb lists one entry per CDR3 protein, DNA absent. This listing includes some 130,000 distinct CDR3 sequences. Sequenced material: naive CXCR3- CD8+ T cells from blood. The subset is: CD45RO-CCR7+CD27+CD95- naive CD8+ T cells lacking CXCR3 (TNR3-). The sequence came from a human donor in good health. Some clones in this sample may be carry-over from other donors' samples. This chain uses TRBV12-3 or TRBV12-4 with TRBJ2-1; the TRBD2 assignment by TCRdb is unverifiable without DNA. Here the CDR3 reads CASRVGGSINEQFF.